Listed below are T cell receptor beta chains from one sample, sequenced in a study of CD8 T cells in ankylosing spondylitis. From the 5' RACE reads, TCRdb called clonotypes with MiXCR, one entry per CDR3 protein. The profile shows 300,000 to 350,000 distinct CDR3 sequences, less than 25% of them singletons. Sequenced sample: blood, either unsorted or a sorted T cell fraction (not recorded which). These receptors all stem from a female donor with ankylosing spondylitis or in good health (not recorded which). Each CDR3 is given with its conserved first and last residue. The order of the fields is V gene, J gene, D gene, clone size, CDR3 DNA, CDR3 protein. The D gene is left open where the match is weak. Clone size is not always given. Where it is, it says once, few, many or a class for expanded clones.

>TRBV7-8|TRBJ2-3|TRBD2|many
TGTGCCAGCAGACCCCTAGCGGTTAGCACAGATACGCAGTATTTT
CASRPLAVSTDTQYF
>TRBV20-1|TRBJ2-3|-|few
TGCAGTGCTAGAGGTAACGGAGATACGCAGTATTTT
CSARGNGDTQYF
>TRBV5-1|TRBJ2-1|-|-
TGCGCCAGCAGCTGGGATAGCGGAGGCTCCTACAATGAGCAGTTCTTC
CASSWDSGGSYNEQFF
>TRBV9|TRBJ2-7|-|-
TGTGCCAGCAGCGTAGCGGCTAGCTTGAGCGGCGAGCAGTACTTC
CASSVAASLSGEQYF
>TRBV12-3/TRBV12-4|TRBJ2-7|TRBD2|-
TGTGCCAGCAGACCCGGGGGGGTCCCATCCTACGAGCAGTACTTC
CASRPGGVPSYEQYF
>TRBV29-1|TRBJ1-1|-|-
TGCAGCGTTGAAGATCAGGGCCGTGAGGGCGGGGACACTGAAGCTTTCTTT
CSVEDQGREGGDTEAFF
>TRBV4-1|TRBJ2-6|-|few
TGCGCCAGCAGCCACCAAAGCAACTCTGGGGCCAACGTCCTGACTTTC
CASSHQSNSGANVLTF
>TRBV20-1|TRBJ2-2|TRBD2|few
TGCAGTGCTAGAGAGCGCGGGGGGGCTCAGTGGACCGGGGAGCTGTTTTTT
CSARERGGAQWTGELFF
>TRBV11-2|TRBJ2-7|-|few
TGTGCCAGCAGCTTAGATTATTGGGACTCCCCGCTGAAAGACGAGCAGTACTTC
CASSLDYWDSPLKDEQYF
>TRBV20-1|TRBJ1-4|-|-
TGCAGTGTCCCGACGGCAACTAATGAAAAACTGTTTTTT
CSVPTATNEKLFF
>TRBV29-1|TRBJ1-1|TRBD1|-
TGCAGCGTCCTAGGGACAGCCATTTCTATGAACACTGAAGCTTTCTTT
CSVLGTAISMNTEAFF
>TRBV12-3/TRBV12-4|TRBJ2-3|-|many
TGTGCCAGCAGCCAGGGGGGGGGTACGCAGTATTTT
CASSQGGGTQYF
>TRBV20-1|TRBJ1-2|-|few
TGCATTTCCGATCTAGCTAACTATGGCTACACCTTC
CISDLANYGYTF
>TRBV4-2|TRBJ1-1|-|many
TGTGCCAGCAGCCAAGATGAGAACACTGAAGCTTTCTTT
CASSQDENTEAFF
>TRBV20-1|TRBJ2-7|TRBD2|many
TGCAGTGCCACTACCGGGACTAGCGGGACCTACGAGCAGTACTTC
CSATTGTSGTYEQYF
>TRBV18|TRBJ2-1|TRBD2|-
TGTGCCAGCTCACCGTCTAGCGGAGACAATTACAATGAGCAGTTCTTC
CASSPSSGDNYNEQFF